This T cell receptor (beta chain) was identified in a study of blood T cell repertoires in COVID-19. Overall study context: Specimens from acute and convalescent COVID-19 originated in the United States, Italy and Spain. Sources were T cells, B-cell-depleted T cells, or PBMCs; the material itself was cDNA or gDNA.

Germline CDR1 reads SGHTA; CDR2 reads FQGNSA. CDR3 length: 15 amino acids. V lost 1 base to trimming and J lost 8 bases; unmatched junction nucleotides: 4. As processed by the authors: The assay estimated nucleated cells by amplifying reference gene primers. Repertoires were generated with immunoSEQ multiplex PCR, while TCRdb's copy carries only in-frame clones and drops some. The V and J calls and clone size are taken from that table; D and trimming were inferred from the DNA. The sample has about 88,000 clones, 90% seen once. This TCR was recovered from a man in his sixties with acute or convalescent COVID-19. The rearrangement links TRBV7-2 to TRBJ1-4, with 10 bases aligning to TRBD1. The sequencing input was peripheral blood. This CDR3 is CASSLGSGQGEKLFF. The CDR3 DNA reads TGTGCCAGCAGCTTAGGTTCGGGACAGGGGGAAAAACTGTTTTTT.